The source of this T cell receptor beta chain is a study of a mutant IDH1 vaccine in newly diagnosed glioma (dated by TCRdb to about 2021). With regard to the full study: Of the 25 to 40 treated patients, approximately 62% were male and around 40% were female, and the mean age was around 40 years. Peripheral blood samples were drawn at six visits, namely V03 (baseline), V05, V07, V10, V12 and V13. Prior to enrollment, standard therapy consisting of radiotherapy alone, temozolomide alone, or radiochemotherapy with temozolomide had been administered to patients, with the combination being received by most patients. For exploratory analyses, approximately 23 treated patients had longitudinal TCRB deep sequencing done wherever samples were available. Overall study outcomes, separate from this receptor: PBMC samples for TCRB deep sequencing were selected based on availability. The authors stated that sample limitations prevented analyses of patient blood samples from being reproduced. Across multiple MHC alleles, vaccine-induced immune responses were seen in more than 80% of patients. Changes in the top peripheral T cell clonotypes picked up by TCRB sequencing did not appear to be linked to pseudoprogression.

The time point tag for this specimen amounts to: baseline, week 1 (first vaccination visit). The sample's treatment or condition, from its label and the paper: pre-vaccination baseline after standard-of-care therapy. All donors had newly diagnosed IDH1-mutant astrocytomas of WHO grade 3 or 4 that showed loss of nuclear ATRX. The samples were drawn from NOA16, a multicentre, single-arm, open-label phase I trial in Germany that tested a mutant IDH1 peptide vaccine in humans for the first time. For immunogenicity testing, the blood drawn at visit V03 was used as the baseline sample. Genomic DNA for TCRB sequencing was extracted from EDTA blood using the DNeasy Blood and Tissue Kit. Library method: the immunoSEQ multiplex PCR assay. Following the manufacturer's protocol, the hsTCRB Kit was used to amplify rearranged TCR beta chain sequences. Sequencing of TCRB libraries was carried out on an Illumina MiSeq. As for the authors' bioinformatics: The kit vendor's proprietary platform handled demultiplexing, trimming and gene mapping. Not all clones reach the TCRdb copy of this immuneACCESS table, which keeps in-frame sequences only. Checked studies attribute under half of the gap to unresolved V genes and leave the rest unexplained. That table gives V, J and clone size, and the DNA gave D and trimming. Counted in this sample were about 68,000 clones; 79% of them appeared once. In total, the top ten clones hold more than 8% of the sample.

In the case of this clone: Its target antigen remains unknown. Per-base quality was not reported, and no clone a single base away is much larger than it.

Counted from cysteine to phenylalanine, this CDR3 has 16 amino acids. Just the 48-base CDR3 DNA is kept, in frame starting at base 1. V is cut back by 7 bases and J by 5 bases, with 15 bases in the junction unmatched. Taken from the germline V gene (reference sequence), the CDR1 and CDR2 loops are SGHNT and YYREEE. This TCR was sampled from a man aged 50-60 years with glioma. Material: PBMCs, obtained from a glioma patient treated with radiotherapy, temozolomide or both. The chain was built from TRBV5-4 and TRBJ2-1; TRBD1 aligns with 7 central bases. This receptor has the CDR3 CASYLGPGQRNNEQFF. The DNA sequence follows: TGTGCCAGCTATTTGGGTCCGGGACAGCGAAACAATGAGCAGTTCTTC.